These 6 T cell receptor beta chains were sequenced from one sample in a study of human T cells and chemical hapten exposure. Each CDR3 protein gets one entry after TCRdb re-called the 5' RACE reads with MiXCR. The table includes about 80,000 distinct CDR3 sequences, roughly 8% detected once. Researchers extracted total RNA from unfractionated whole blood. Source of these receptors: a male donor in good health.

This rearrangement joins TRBV6-1 to TRBJ1-5; 9 bases are a match to TRBD1. Germline CDR1 reads MNHNS; CDR2 reads SASEGT. The CDR3 totals 16 residues. The J segment lost 5 bases and the V segment lost 3 bases, leaving 8 bases of the junction unmatched. This CDR3 is CASSDFTGTGYQPQHF. DNA for the CDR3: TGTGCCAGCAGTGACTTTACCGGGACAGGGTATCAGCCCCAGCATTTT.

The CDR3 reads CASSPGERGGGVYSSYNEQFF. In DNA form, the CDR3 reads TGCGCCAGCAGCCCCGGCGAGCGTGGCGGGGGGGTTTATAGCTCCTACAATGAGCAGTTCTTC. The chain uses TRBV5-1 and TRBJ2-1, with 9 bases identical to TRBD2. Germline loops: CDR1 SGHRS, CDR2 YFSETQ. The CDR3 is made up of 21 amino acids. V lost 4 bases, J lost 0 bases, and 20 bases stayed unmatched.

The rearrangement links TRBV10-3 to TRBJ2-1; a weak D match, TRBD2 (5 bases). Germline V gene data show CDR1 as ENHRY and CDR2 as SYGVKD. The V gene lost 2 bases and the J gene lost 6 bases, with 17 bases spanning the gap. The CDR3 covers 16 residues. The CDR3 spells CAISEPWERDSNEQFF. In DNA form, the CDR3 reads TGTGCCATCAGTGAGCCGTGGGAGCGCGACTCCAATGAGCAGTTCTTC.

This clonotype was found a few times. The chain combines TRBV5-1 with TRBJ2-1; 10 nucleotides match TRBD2. The CDR3 is made up of 18 amino acids. Germline trimming cut 1 base from V and 0 bases from J; bases unmatched to any gene: 7. Germline assignment: CDR1 SGHRS and CDR2 YFSETQ. CDR3 sequence reads: CASSLTAGGKSSYNEQFF. CDR3 DNA: TGCGCCAGCAGCTTGACAGCGGGGGGGAAAAGCTCCTACAATGAGCAGTTCTTC.

This clonotype has at least ten counts. Written as DNA, the CDR3 is TGTGCCAGCAGCTCTAGCGGGAGTTACGAGCAGTACTTC. Encoded protein: CASSSSGSYEQYF. The chain recombines TRBV7-9 with TRBJ2-7; 10 bases match TRBD2. The trim removed 4 bases at V and 4 bases at J, leaving 1 base unmatched. Germline V gives CDR1 SEHNR, CDR2 FQNEAQ (reference sequence). This CDR3 spans 13 amino acids.

V and J are TRBV20-1 and TRBJ2-3, with unresolved D. The CDR3 loop spans 12 amino acids. Germline CDR1 is DFQATT and CDR2 is SNEGSKA (reference sequence). Trimming shortened V by 4 bases and J by 2 bases, and 7 bases separated the two germline ends. The CDR3 DNA reads as TGCAGTGCTACCCGTATCACAGATACGCAGTATTTT. This encodes CSATRITDTQYF.